This TCR beta chain appears in the sequencing data of a study of blood T cell repertoires in COVID-19. The repertoire was sequenced with immunoSEQ multiplex PCR; TCRdb's copy has only in-frame clones and lacks some. Here the sample spans approximately 200,000 clones, around four fifths being singletons. Trimming left V 5 bases short and J 3 bases short, with 17 bases between. This CDR3 is 15 amino acids long. From germline, CDR1 is LNHNV and CDR2 YYDKDF (reference sequence). Sequenced sample: peripheral blood. The sequence came from a woman in her twenties or thirties with acute or convalescent COVID-19. The chain has TRBV15 and TRBJ2-7, with a tentative D call TRBD2 (6 bases). CDR3 loop: CATSDSAGMGYEQYF. The CDR3 DNA is TGTGCCACCAGCGACTCGGCGGGGATGGGCTACGAGCAGTACTTC.